What follows is one TCR beta chain and its context. The sample originates from a study of shared T cell receptors in the human thymus. The CDR3 has 15 amino acids. Germline CDR1 is MNHEY and CDR2 is SMNVEV (reference sequence). Deletions cut 4 bases from V and 0 bases from J, with 12 bases between. Assay used: immunoSEQ multiplex PCR; TCRdb lists only in-frame clones, some missing. This table has approximately 730,000 clones, approximately 83% appearing once. These same records also appear under a second study, on human thymus T cells. This second report adds: Resections from corrective heart surgery supplied the thymus tissue. Thymic repertoires of unrelated individuals were reported in related research to overlap highly.

The gene calls are TRBV27 and TRBJ1-1, with no clear D. The clonotype comes from a girl under three years old with a congenital heart defect. The specimen was thymocytes. The CDR3 DNA follows: TGTGCCAGCAGTTCCCAGGCCCACATGAACACTGAAGCTTTCTTT. Translated, it gives CASSSQAHMNTEAFF.